This TCR beta chain originates from a study of T cell changes during pregnancy in multiple sclerosis. The protocol was immunoSEQ multiplex PCR, while the TCRdb copy is restricted to in-frame clones and leaves out a portion. The sample has tens of thousands of clones, about 88% seen once. The clonotype was recovered from a female donor with multiple sclerosis, enrolled in a pregnancy study. This specimen consisted of CD4+ T cells from peripheral blood mononuclear cells, obtained in the first trimester of pregnancy.

This chain's CDR3 is CASSPGLVYEQYF. The CDR3 DNA sequence: TGCGCCAGCAGCCCCGGACTAGTGTACGAGCAGTACTTC. The chain joins TRBV5-1 to TRBJ2-7; 7 bases match TRBD2. The germline CDR1 and CDR2 sequences are SGHRS and YFSETQ. Trimming at V came to 4 bases and at J to 4 bases, leaving 5 bases not matched to a gene. The CDR3 runs 13 residues.